The present TCR beta chain was sequenced within a study of cytomegalovirus exposure and HLA in healthy donors. General study results and limits: An analysis that came later showed most CMV-associated TCR beta chains appearing HLA-restricted. High specificity and sensitivity for cytomegalovirus status were reported for the classifier. Rare TCR sequences dominated, though some public TCRs recurred in many donors. A list of 164 TCR beta chains associated with cytomegalovirus was given.

Both 60 Vbeta primers and 13 Jbeta primers went into the PCR. Repertoires were generated with immunoSEQ multiplex PCR, while TCRdb's copy carries only in-frame clones and drops some. This table has a few hundred thousand clones, roughly four fifths appearing once. With V trimmed by 4 bases and J by 3 bases, 2 bases remained unmatched. The CDR3 loop spans 13 amino acids. Germline V gene sequence: CDR1 GTSNPN, CDR2 SVGIG (reference sequence). Points on this clone: The antigen is not known.

This receptor was identified in a girl aged 5 to 17 in good health and CMV-seronegative. The sequenced material came from PBMCs. This chain uses TRBV30 with TRBJ2-1; TRBD2 aligns across 8 bases. The DNA for the CDR3 is TGTGCCTGGAACAGCGGGAGCTACAATGAGCAGTTCTTC. It specifies CAWNSGSYNEQFF.